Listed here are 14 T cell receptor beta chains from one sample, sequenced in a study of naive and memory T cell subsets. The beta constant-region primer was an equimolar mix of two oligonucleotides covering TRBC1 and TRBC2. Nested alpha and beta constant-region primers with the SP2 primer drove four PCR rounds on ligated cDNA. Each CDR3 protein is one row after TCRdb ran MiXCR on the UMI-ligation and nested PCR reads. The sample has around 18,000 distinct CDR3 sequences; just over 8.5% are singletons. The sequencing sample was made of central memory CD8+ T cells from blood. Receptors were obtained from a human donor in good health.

CDR3 nucleotides: TGCAGTGCCCCCCTCCCGTCGGCGGGAGTATTGAAAGAGCAGTACTTC. It yields the protein CSAPLPSAGVLKEQYF. The chain links TRBV20-1 to TRBJ2-7; 7 nucleotides line up with TRBD2. The CDR3 covers 16 residues. Germline lookup yields CDR1 DFQATT and CDR2 SNEGSKA (reference sequence). The V and J ends lost 6 bases and 7 bases, in that order; junction bases with no gene match: 21.

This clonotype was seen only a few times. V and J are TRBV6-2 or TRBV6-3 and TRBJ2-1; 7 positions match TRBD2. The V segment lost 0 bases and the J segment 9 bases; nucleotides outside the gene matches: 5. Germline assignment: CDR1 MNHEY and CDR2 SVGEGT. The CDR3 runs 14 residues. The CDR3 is CASSYSGGGTEQFF. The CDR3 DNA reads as TGTGCCAGCAGTTACTCGGGGGGGGGGACTGAGCAGTTCTTC.

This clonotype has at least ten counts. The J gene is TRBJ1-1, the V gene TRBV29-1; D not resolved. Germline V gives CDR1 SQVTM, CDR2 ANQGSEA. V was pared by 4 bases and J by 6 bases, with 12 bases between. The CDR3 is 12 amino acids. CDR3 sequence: CSVGASRSEAFF. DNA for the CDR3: TGCAGCGTTGGGGCCTCCCGGTCTGAAGCTTTCTTT.

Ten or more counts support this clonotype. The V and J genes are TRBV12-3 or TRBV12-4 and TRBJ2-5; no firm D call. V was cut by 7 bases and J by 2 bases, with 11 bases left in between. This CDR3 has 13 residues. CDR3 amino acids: CASTLPEQETQYF. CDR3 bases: TGTGCCAGCACCCTCCCGGAGCAAGAGACCCAGTACTTC.

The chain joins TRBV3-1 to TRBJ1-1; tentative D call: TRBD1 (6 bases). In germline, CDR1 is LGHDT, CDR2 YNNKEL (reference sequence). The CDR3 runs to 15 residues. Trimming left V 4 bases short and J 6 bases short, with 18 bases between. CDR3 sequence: CASSLKQGTSPEAFF. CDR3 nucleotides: TGTGCCAGCAGCCTTAAACAGGGAACTTCGCCTGAAGCTTTCTTT.

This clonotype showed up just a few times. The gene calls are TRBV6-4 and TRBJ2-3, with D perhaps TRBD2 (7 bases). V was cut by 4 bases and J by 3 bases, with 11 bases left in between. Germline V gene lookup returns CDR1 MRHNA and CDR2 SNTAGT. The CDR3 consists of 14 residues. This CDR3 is CASSVGGGTDTQYF. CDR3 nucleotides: TGTGCCAGCAGTGTAGGGGGGGGTACAGATACGCAGTATTTT.

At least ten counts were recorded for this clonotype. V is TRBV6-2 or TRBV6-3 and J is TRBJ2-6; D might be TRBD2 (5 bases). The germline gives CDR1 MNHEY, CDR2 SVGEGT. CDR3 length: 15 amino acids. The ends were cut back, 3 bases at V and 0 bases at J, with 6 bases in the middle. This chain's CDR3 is CASSYTSSGANVLTF. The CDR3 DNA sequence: TGTGCCAGCAGTTATACTAGCTCTGGGGCCAACGTCCTGACTTTC.

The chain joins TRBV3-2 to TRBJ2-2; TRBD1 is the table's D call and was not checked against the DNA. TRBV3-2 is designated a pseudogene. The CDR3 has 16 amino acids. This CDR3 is CASSQETQGDTGELFF. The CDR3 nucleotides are TGTGCCAGCAGCCAAGAAACACAGGGTGACACCGGGGAGCTGTTTTTT.

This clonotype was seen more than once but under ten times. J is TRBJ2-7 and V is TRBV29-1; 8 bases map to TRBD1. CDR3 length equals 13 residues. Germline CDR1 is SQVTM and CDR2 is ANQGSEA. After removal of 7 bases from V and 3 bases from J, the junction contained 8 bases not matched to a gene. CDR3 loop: CSAVQGGFYEQYF. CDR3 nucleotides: TGCAGCGCTGTACAGGGGGGATTCTACGAGCAGTACTTC.

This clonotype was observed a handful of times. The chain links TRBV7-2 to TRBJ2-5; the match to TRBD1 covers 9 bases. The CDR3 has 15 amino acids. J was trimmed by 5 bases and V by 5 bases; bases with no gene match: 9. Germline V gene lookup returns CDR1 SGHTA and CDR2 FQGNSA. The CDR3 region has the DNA TGTGCCAGCAGCCTGGGACAGGGCTTTCCTGAGACCCAGTACTTC. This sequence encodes CASSLGQGFPETQYF.

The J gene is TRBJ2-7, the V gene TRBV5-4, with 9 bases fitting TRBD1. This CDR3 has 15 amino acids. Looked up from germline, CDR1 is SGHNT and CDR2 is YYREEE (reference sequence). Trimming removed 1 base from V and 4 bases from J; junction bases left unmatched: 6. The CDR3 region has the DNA TGTGCCAGCAGCTTGTGGGGGACAGGGTTTTACGAGCAGTACTTC. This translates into CASSLWGTGFYEQYF.

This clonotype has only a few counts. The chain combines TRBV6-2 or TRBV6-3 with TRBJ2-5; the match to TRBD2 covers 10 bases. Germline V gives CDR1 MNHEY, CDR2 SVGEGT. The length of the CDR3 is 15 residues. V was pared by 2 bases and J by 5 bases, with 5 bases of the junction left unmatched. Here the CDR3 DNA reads TGTGCCAGCAGTTACGCCACTAGCGGGGCGGAGACCCAGTACTTC. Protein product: CASSYATSGAETQYF.

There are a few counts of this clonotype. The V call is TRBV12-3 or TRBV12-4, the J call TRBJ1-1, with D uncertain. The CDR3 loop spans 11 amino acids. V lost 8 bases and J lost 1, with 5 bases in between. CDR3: CASRGNTEAFF. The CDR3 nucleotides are TGTGCCAGCCGGGGGAACACTGAAGCTTTCTTT.

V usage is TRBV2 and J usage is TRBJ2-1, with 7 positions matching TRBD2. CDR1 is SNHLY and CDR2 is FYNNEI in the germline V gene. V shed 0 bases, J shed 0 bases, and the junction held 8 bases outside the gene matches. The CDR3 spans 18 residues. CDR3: CASSEAGWRGSSYNEQFF. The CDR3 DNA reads TGTGCCAGCAGTGAAGCGGGGTGGCGGGGGAGCTCCTACAATGAGCAGTTCTTC.